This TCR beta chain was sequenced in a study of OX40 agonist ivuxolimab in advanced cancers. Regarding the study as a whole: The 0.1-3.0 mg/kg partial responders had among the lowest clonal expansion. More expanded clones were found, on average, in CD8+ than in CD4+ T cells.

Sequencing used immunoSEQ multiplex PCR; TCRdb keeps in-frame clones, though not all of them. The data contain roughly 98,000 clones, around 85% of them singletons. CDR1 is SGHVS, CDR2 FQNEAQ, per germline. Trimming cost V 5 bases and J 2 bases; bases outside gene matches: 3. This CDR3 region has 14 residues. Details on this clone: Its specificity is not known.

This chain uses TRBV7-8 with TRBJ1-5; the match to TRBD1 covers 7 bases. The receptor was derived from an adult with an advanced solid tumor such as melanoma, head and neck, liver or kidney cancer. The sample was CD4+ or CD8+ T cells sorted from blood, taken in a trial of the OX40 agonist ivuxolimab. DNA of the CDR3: TGTGCCAGCAGCCTCGACAGGGGCAATCAGCCCCAGCATTTT. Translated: CASSLDRGNQPQHF.